This passage covers 6 T cell receptor beta chains from one sample sequenced in a study of blood T cell repertoires in COVID-19. Sequencing used immunoSEQ multiplex PCR; TCRdb keeps in-frame clones, though not all of them. The table shows about 23,000 clones, with 94% occurring only once. The specimen sequenced was peripheral blood. These receptors were taken from a woman aged 45-65 years with active COVID-19.

The J gene is TRBJ2-2, the V gene TRBV5-6, with 8 nucleotides matching TRBD1. Germline V CDR1 and CDR2: SGHDT, YYEEEE. This CDR3 is built from 16 residues. The ends lost 2 bases at V and 1 base at J; junction bases unmatched: 4. The CDR3 coding sequence is TGTGCCAGCAGCTTATACGGACAGGGGAACACCGGGGAGCTGTTTTTT. Its protein is CASSLYGQGNTGELFF.

The sample holds one count of this clone. This chain connects TRBV7-2 to TRBJ2-7; TRBD1 matches at 7 bases. The CDR3 is 14 amino acids. The trim removed 5 bases at V and 2 bases at J, leaving 6 bases unmatched. Germline lookup yields CDR1 SGHTA and CDR2 FQGNSA. The CDR3 DNA is TGTGCCAGCAGCCTAATAGGACAGGCCTACGAGCAGTACTTC. It yields the protein CASSLIGQAYEQYF. Filled out from reference TRBV7-2 and TRBJ2-7, the complete variable domain reads GAGVSQSPSNKVTEKGKDVELRCDPISGHTALYWYRQSLGQGLEFLIYFQGNSAPDKSGLPSDRFSAERTGGSVSTLTIQRTQQEDSAVYLCASSLIGQAYEQYFGPGTRLTVT.

The V and J genes are TRBV6-5 and TRBJ2-1; 10 bases agree with TRBD2. The ends lost 8 bases at V and 8 bases at J; junction bases unmatched: 9. The length of the CDR3 is 14 residues. The germline gives CDR1 MNHEY, CDR2 SVGAGI. The CDR3 DNA is TGTGCCAGCGGGTCGGGACTAGCGAGCTATGAGCAGTTCTTC. This codes for CASGSGLASYEQFF.

V gene TRBV7-8 combines with J gene TRBJ1-1, with D perhaps matching TRBD1 (6 bases). The CDR3 is 16 residues long. Germline CDR1 is SGHVS and CDR2 is FQNEAQ. Trimming removed 5 bases at V and 3 bases at J, with 19 bases between. This CDR3 is CASSQIPGHKDTEAFF. DNA for the CDR3: TGTGCCAGCAGCCAAATCCCGGGACACAAGGACACTGAAGCTTTCTTT.

The chain combines TRBV11-2 with TRBJ1-1; D not certain. Germline CDR1 is SGHAT and CDR2 is FQNNGV. V lost 5 bases and J lost 0, with 13 bases in between. The CDR3 is 15 residues long. The CDR3 loop reads CASSNRGGMNTEAFF. The CDR3 nucleotides read TGTGCCAGCAGCAACAGAGGCGGGATGAACACTGAAGCTTTCTTT.

The chain combines TRBV4-2 with TRBJ2-5; 7 nucleotides align to TRBD2. The germline CDR1 and CDR2 sequences are LGHNA and YNFKEQ. The CDR3 runs 15 residues. Trimming removed 2 bases from V and 5 bases from J; junction bases left unmatched: 8. The CDR3 DNA follows: TGTGCCAGCAGCCAAAGAATGGCGGGGGAGGAGACCCAGTACTTC. Its protein product is CASSQRMAGEETQYF.